This record concerns one T cell receptor (beta chain) sequence. There is no known antigen for this receptor. Base quality data are lacking; no much larger clone is found one base away. The sample comes from a study of blood T cell repertoires in COVID-19 (dated by TCRdb to 2018 to 2020). The study in broad terms: Samples from collaborators originated in the United States, Italy and Spain and spanned both the acute and convalescent phases of COVID-19. The prospective study material was composed of cDNA or gDNA derived from T cells, B-cell-depleted T cells, or PBMCs. The dataset comprised deeply sampled blood TCRbeta repertoires from subjects exposed to, actively infected with, or recovered from COVID-19. A freely available public database, intended as a resource for researchers studying the immune response to SARS-CoV-2, is where the repertoires were released. Samples came from the ongoing ImmuneRACE study (first 160 participants) plus 1,254 subjects from 6 global collaborators. Nearly every sample came with metadata listing a de-identified subject ID, COVID-19 status, age in years and sex. Where HLA class I and class II types were available, the types were taken from metadata supplied by the sample provider, not from assay-based typing.

At one collaborating source in Seattle, patients were enrolled during active infection and were followed longitudinally through the course of disease. Whole blood was collected in K2EDTA tubes by collaborating institutions according to the institutions' own protocols. For TCRbeta analysis, collaborator samples were shipped as frozen whole blood, as isolated PBMCs, or as DNA extracted from either sample type. CDR1 SGHRS and CDR2 YFSETQ were looked up in the germline V gene. The CDR3 has 13 amino acids, counting the end cysteine and phenylalanine. Just CDR3 DNA is preserved here, 39 bases in frame from base 1. At the junction V is shortened by 4 bases and J by 0 bases, with 8 bases in between. What the work shows at the level of the full study, not this receptor alone: The amount of clinical and demographic metadata varied by source and participant and was provided uncurated.

TCRbeta CDR3 regions were amplified from genomic DNA using the immunoSEQ Assay, a bias-controlled multiplex PCR. In the original analysis: Nucleated cell counts per sample were estimated from amplification of reference gene primers within the assay. Sequence reads were collapsed and filtered to measure the absolute abundance of every unique TCRbeta CDR3 rearrangement. For each sample, productive Simpson clonality was calculated as the square root of Simpson's diversity index over productive rearrangements. As stored in TCRdb, this immuneACCESS dataset retains in-frame rearrangements with V and J assigned. A fraction of the clones does not appear; measured against another copy, unresolved V genes explain less than half of the discrepancy, and the remainder lacks a known reason. D and trimming were read from the DNA, whereas the V and J calls and clone size are those reported in that table. Here the sample has under 100,000 clones; about 85% occur a single time. Of the sample, roughly 3% falls within the top ten clones.

The specimen sequenced was peripheral blood. The origin of this receptor is a woman older than 75 with COVID-19, enrolled during active disease. The chain uses TRBV5-1 and TRBJ2-7, with the D gene uncertain. The encoded CDR3 is CASSRVDSYEQYF. DNA sequence: TGCGCCAGCAGCCGGGTCGACTCCTACGAGCAGTACTTC.